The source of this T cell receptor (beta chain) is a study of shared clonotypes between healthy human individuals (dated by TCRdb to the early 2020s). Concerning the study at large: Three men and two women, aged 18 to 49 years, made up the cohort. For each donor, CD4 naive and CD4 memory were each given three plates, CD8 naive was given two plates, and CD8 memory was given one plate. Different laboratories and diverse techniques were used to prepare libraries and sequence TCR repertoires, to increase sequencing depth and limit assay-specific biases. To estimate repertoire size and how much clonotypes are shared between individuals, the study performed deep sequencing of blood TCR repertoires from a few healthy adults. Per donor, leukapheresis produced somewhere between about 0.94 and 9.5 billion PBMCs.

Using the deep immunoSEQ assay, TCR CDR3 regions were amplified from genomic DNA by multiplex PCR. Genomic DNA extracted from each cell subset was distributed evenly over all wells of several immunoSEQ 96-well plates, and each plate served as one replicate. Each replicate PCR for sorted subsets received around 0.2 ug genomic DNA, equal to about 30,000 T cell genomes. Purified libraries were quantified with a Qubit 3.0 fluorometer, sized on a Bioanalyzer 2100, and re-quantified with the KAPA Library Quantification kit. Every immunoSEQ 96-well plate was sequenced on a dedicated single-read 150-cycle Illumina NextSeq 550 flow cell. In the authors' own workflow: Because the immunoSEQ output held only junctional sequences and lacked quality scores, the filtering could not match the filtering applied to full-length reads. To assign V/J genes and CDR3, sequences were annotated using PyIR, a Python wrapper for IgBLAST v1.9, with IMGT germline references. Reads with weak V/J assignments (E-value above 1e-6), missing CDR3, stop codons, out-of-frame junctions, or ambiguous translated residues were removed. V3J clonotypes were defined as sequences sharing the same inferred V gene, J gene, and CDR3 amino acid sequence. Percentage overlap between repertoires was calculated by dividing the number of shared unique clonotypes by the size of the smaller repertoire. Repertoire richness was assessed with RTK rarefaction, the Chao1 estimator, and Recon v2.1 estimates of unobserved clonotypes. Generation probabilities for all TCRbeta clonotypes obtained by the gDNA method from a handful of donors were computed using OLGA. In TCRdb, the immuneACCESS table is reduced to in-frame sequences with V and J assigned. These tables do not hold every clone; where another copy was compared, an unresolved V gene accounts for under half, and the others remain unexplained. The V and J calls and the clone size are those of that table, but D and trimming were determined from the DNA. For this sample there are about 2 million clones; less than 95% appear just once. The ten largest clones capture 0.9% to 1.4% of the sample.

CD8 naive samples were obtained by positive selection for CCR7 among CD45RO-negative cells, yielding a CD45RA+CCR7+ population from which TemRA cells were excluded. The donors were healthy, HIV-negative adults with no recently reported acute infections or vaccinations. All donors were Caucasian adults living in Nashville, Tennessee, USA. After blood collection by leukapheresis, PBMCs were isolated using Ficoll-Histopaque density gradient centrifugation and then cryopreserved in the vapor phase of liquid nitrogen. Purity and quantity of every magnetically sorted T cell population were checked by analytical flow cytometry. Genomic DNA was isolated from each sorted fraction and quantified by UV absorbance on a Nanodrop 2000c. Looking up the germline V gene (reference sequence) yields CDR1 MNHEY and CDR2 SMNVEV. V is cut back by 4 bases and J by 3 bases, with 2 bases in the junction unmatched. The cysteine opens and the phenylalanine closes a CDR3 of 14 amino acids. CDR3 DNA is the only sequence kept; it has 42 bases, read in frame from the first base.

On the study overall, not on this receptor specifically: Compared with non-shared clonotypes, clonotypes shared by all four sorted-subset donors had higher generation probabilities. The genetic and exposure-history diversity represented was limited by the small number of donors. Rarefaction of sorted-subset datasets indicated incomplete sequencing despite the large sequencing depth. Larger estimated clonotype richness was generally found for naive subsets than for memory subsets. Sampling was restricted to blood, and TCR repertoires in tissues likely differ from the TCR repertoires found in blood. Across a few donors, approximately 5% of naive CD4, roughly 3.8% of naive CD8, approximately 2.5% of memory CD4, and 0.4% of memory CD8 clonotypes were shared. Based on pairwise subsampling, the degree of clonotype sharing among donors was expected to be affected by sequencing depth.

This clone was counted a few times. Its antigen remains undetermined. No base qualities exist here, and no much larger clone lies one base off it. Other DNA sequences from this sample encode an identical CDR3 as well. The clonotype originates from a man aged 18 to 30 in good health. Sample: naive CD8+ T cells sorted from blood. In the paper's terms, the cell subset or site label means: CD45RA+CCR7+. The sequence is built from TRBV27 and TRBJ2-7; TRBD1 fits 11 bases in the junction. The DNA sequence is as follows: TGTGCCAGCAGTTCCGGGACAGGGGGCTACGAGCAGTACTTC. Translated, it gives CASSSGTGGYEQYF.